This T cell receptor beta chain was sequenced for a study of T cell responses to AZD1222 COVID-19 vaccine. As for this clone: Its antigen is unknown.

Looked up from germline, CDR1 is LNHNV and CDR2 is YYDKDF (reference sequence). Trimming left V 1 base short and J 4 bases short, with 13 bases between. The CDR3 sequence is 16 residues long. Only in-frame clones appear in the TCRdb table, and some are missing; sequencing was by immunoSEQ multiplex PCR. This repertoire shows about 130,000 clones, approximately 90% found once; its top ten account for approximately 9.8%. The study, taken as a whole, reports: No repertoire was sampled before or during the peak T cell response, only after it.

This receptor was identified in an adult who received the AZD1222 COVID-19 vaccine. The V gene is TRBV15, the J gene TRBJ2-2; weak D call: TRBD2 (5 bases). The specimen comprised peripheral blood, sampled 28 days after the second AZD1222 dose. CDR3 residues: CATSRGRSSSTGELFF. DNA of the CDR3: TGTGCCACCAGCAGAGGTCGATCTAGCAGCACCGGGGAGCTGTTTTTT.